This T cell receptor (beta chain) was obtained from a study of T-cell memory formation after mild COVID-19. TCRdb itself ran the 5' RACE reads through MiXCR, one entry per CDR3 protein. The sample includes some 62,000 distinct CDR3 sequences, about a tenth of them seen just once. Findings and caveats of the study: That cross-reactive memory joined was suggested by some responding clones appearing in pre-infection memory.

V was clipped by 6 bases and J by 5 bases; unmatched bases: 10. CDR3 size: 15 residues. CDR1 and CDR2 (germline): SGHRS, YFSETQ. About this clonotype itself: Its specificity is not known.

The chain combines TRBV5-1 with TRBJ2-7, with TRBD1 matching 11 bases. The receptor was isolated from a man between 18 and 29 years old who had mild COVID-19 (a few samples of this study predate the infection). Cell type and time point are not known. The specimen sequenced was PBMCs or a T cell subset sorted from them (not recorded which). In nucleotides, the CDR3 is TGCGCCAGCACCCTCCGGACAGGGGGCTCGGACGAGCAGTACTTC. Protein: CASTLRTGGSDEQYF.